This T cell receptor beta chain was sequenced in a study of blood T cells in healthy people across ages. Germline CDR1 and CDR2: DFQATT and SNEGSKA (reference sequence). This CDR3 contains 14 residues. The V end lost 0 bases, the J end lost 2 bases, and 11 bases lay between the germline ends. Overall study results and limits: Any changes in expanded clonotypes were possibly confounded, as donor CMV status remained unknown. No conclusive comparison of naive versus antigen-experienced cells was possible with unsorted PBMCs.

It was with a sample-barcoded 5' primer and a J-beta primer mix that a second PCR of about 6 to 12 cycles was run. TCRdb passed the 5' RACE reads through MiXCR, listing each CDR3 protein once. The table shows some 1.5 million distinct CDR3 sequences, with under 55% occurring only once. Ten milliliters of peripheral blood were drawn from each donor. For this clonotype: Its target is unknown.

The gene calls are TRBV20-1 and TRBJ2-7, with D perhaps matching TRBD2 (5 bases). This receptor was identified in a young woman in good health. The sequenced sample was blood. CDR3 nucleotides: TGCAGTGCTAGAGATGCGGGTAGAGCCTACGAGCAGTACTTC. Translating gives CSARDAGRAYEQYF.